A single sample gave rise to the 8 T cell receptor beta chains below, sequenced in a study of spatial heterogeneity in lung cancer. Time point denoted: sample taken at primary tumor resection. Tumor, nontumor lung or frozen PBMC supplied whole RNA that was sequenced unsorted. TCRdb re-called the 5' RACE reads with MiXCR, one entry per CDR3 protein. The table has tens of thousands of distinct CDR3 sequences, over 9.5% seen once; the top ten hold about 40%. The source material was PBMCs, sampled at surgery. These receptors originate from a female donor with early-stage non-small cell lung cancer.

This clonotype was counted between two and nine times. This chain uses TRBV9 with TRBJ2-5, with 9 bases lining up with TRBD2. This CDR3 comprises 15 residues. With V trimmed by 4 bases and J by 5 bases, 9 bases remained unmatched. Germline-derived CDR1 and CDR2 are SGDLS and YYNGEE. The CDR3 region is CASSFGTSSYETQYF. CDR3 in DNA: TGTGCCAGCAGCTTCGGGACTAGCTCTTACGAGACCCAGTACTTC.

This clonotype was detected only a few times. The gene calls are TRBV28 and TRBJ2-7; TRBD1 might be the D (6 bases). Trimming left V 3 bases short and J 5 bases short, with 14 bases between. The germline V gene encodes CDR1 MDHEN and CDR2 SYDVKM. The CDR3 spans 14 residues. The CDR3 region has the DNA TGTGCCAGCAGTTTCATCGGCAGGGGAAACGAGCAGTACTTC. Translation: CASSFIGRGNEQYF. The full variable domain, with the rest looked up from reference TRBV28 and TRBJ2-7, is DVKVTQSSRYLVKRTGEKVFLECVQDMDHENMFWYRQDPGLGLRLIYFSYDVKMKEKGDIPEGYSVSREKKERFSLILESASTNQTSMYLCASSFIGRGNEQYFGPGTRLTVT.

This clonotype was seen many times. The chain couples TRBV27 to TRBJ1-1; D ambiguous. CDR3 length equals 15 residues. Germline V lookup: CDR1 MNHEY, CDR2 SMNVEV (reference sequence). V was cut by 3 bases and J by 1 base, with 12 bases left in between. CDR3 in DNA: TGTGCCAGCAGTTTGGGAGGATCTTCGAACACTGAAGCTTTCTTT. Translation: CASSLGGSSNTEAFF.

This clonotype was found many times. The chain uses TRBV4-3 and TRBJ2-2; 8 nucleotides align to TRBD2. Germline loops: CDR1 LGHNA, CDR2 YSLEER. This CDR3 region has 16 residues. The ends lost 0 bases at V and 3 bases at J; junction bases unmatched: 3. CDR3 region: CASSQDTGGHTGELFF. CDR3 sequence (DNA): TGCGCCAGCAGCCAAGATACGGGGGGGCACACCGGGGAGCTGTTTTTT.

The V and J genes are TRBV7-6 and TRBJ1-1; D not certain. The CDR3 spans 13 residues. With 4 bases removed from V and 3 bases from J, the gap between germline ends came to 9 bases. The germline CDR1 and CDR2 sequences are SGHVS and FNYEAQ. The CDR3 reads CASSSYGDTEAFF. The DNA of the CDR3 is TGTGCCAGCAGCTCCTACGGGGACACTGAAGCTTTCTTT.

This chain links TRBV5-4 with TRBJ2-5; maybe TRBD2 (6 bases). This CDR3 is built from 15 residues. CDR1 SGHNT and CDR2 YYREEE come from the germline V gene (reference sequence). The V gene lost 0 bases and the J gene lost 3 bases, with 12 bases spanning the gap. The CDR3 DNA is TGTGCCAGCAGCTTGGCCGGGGGACTGGAAGAGACCCAGTACTTC. Translating it yields CASSLAGGLEETQYF.

This clonotype was observed many times. The V call is TRBV5-1, the J call TRBJ2-5; 7 nucleotides match TRBD2. The germline V gene encodes CDR1 SGHRS and CDR2 YFSETQ. The V and J ends lost 1 base and 3 bases, in that order; junction bases with no gene match: 6. The CDR3 consists of 15 residues. The CDR3 DNA is TGCGCCAGCAGCTTGTTGCTAGCGGACGAAGAGACCCAGTACTTC. It translates to CASSLLLADEETQYF.

The table lists this clonotype with many counts. CDR3 sequence (DNA): TGCAGTGGAACTAGTGATAGCGGGAGCCAAGAGACCCAGTACTTC. It yields the protein CSGTSDSGSQETQYF. V gene TRBV20-1 combines with J gene TRBJ2-5; 9 nucleotides agree with TRBD2. V gave up 7 bases and J gave up 1 base; unmatched junction bases: 10. The germline V gene has CDR1 DFQATT and CDR2 SNEGSKA (reference sequence). The CDR3 covers 15 residues.